This T cell receptor (beta chain) comes out of a study of cytomegalovirus exposure and HLA in healthy donors. Study-wide background: Clustering assigned 81% of the 350 to 400 genotyped donors to the Caucasian-associated ancestry cluster. Overall study findings and caveats: Among the CMV-associated chains, three were confirmed in vitro as specific for CMV antigens. Analysis performed later found more than 15,000 TCR beta sequences associated with HLA alleles at 0.05 false discovery rate. Common viral pathogens seemed, in a later analysis, to connect with several of the most significant clusters.

V was clipped by 5 bases and J by 2 bases; unmatched bases: 6. The V gene's germline CDR1 is SQVTM and CDR2 ANQGSEA. The CDR3 loop spans 14 amino acids. The PCR used 60 Vbeta and 13 Jbeta primers. Produced via immunoSEQ multiplex PCR; TCRdb's table is partial and in-frame only. This sample yields 100,000 to 120,000 clones, of which 75% to 90% are seen a single time; more than 1.5% belongs to the top ten. About this clone: The antigen is unknown.

Sequencing used PBMCs. The sequence was collected from a man aged 40-49 years in good health and CMV-seronegative. The V gene is TRBV29-1, the J gene TRBJ2-7; TRBD1 matches at 10 bases. The CDR3 DNA reads TGCAGCGTTATACTCGACAGGGGGCCCTACGAGCAGTACTTC. Translating it yields CSVILDRGPYEQYF.